This T cell receptor (beta chain) appears in the sequencing data of a study of T-cell reconstitution after alpha-beta-depleted transplantation in children. Study conclusions and caveats: Certain patients had high TCRbeta diversity at day 60, and it came from recipient T cells and thymic progenitors that survived. T cells produced anew were the main source of T-cell counts and diversity one year after transplant. After transplant, at about two months, alpha-beta T cells were reportedly derived from several hundred expanded graft clones.

This clonotype came up a few times. What it recognizes is unknown. Unique molecular identifiers were incorporated during preparation of the TCRbeta library. A single record per CDR3 protein comes from TCRdb applying MiXCR to the PCR reads. The sample has fewer than 450,000 distinct CDR3 sequences, 16% seen once. Germline CDR1 reads MDHEN; CDR2 reads SYDVKM. The CDR3 length is 14 residues. V was pared by 6 bases and J by 0 bases, with 9 bases between. The sequence derives from a male patient aged 2 to 9 who had a stem cell transplant for acute lymphoblastic leukemia, so the T cells may come from the graft donor. The chain uses TRBV28 and TRBJ1-5; D gene uncertain. The sequencing used PBMCs, mostly from graft donor cells, collected 360 days after TCRalphabeta/CD19-depleted stem cell transplant. The CDR3, as DNA: TGTGCCAGCAGCCCAGATTATAGCAATCAGCCCCAGCATTTT. Residues: CASSPDYSNQPQHF.